Given below is one T cell receptor beta chain in context. The sample's treatment: oral pan-JAK inhibitor, 5-10 mg twice daily. RNA, once extracted, was reverse transcribed into cDNA for use as the sequencing template. Measured with immunoSEQ multiplex PCR; TCRdb has only the in-frame clones, and not every one. The sample carries around 190,000 clones, 50% to 70% recorded once. This entry comes from a study of CD8+ T cells in alopecia areata. CDR3 size: 11 residues. The V end lost 5 bases, the J end lost 8 bases, and 12 bases lay between the germline ends. Germline lookup yields CDR1 SQVTM and CDR2 ANQGSEA.

The TCR originated in a human donor with alopecia areata. The sample here was CD4+ T cells sorted from blood, taken between weeks 49 and 50, from a patient treated with tofacitinib. The chain joins TRBV29-1 to TRBJ1-1; no definite D call. The CDR3 coding sequence is TGCAGCGTTATCCCGGGAGTAGAAGCTTTCTTT. Amino acid sequence: CSVIPGVEAFF.